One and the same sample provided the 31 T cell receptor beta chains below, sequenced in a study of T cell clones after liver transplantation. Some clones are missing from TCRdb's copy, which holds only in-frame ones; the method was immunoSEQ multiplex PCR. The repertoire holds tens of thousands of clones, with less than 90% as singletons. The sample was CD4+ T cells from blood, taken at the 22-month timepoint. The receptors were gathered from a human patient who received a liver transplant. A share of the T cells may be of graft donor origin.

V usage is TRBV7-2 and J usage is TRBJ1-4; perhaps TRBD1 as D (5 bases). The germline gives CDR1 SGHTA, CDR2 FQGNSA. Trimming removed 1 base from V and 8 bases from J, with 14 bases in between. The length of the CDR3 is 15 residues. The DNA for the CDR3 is TGTGCCAGCAGCTTAGGGGGCCAGTCGGCCGAAAAACTGTTTTTT. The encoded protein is CASSLGGQSAEKLFF.

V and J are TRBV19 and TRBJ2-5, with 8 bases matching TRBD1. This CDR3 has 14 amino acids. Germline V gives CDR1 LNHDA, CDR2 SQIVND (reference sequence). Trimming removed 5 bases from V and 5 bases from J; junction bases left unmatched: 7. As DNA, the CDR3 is TGTGCCAGTAGTCCCCGACAGGGGAAGGAGACCCAGTACTTC. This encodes CASSPRQGKETQYF.

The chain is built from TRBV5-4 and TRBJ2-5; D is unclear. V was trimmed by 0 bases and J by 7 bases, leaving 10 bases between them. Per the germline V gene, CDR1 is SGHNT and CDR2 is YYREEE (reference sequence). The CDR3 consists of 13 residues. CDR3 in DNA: TGTGCCAGCAGCTTGGAGGGCCGACGGACCCAGTACTTC. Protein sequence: CASSLEGRRTQYF. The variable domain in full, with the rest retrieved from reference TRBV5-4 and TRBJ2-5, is ETGVTQSPTHLIKTRGQQVTLRCSSQSGHNTVSWYQQALGQGPQFIFQYYREEENGRGNFPPRFSGLQFPNYSSELNVNALELDDSALYLCASSLEGRRTQYFGPGTRLLVL.

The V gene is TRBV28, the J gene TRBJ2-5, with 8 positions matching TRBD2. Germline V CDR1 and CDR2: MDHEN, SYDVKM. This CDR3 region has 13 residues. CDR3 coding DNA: TGTGCAGCCGGCCCGGGAGGGGTAGAGACCCAGTACTTC. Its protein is CAAGPGGVETQYF.

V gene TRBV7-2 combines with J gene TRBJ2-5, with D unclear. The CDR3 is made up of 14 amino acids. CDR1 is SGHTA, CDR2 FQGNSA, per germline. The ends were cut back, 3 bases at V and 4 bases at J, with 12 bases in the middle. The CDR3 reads CASSLNIGVETQYF. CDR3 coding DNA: TGTGCCAGCAGCTTGAATATAGGAGTAGAGACCCAGTACTTC.

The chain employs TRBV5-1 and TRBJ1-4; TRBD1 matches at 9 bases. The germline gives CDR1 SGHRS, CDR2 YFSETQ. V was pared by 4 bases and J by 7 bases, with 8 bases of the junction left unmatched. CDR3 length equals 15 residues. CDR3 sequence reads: CASSADRGGGEKLFF. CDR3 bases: TGCGCCAGCAGCGCGGACAGGGGCGGGGGTGAAAAACTGTTTTTT.

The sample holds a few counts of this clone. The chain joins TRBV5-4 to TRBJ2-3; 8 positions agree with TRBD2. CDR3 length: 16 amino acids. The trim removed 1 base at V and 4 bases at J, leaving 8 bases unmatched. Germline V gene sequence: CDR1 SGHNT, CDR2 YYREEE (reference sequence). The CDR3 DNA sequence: TGTGCCAGCAGCTTGAGGGTCGCGGGGGGCTCAGATACGCAGTATTTT. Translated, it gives CASSLRVAGGSDTQYF.

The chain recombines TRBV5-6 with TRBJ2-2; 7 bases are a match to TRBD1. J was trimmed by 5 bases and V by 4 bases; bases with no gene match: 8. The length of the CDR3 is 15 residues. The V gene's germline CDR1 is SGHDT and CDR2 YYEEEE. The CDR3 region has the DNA TGTGCCAGCAGCCAGGGACAGCGGATGACCGGGGAGCTGTTTTTT. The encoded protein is CASSQGQRMTGELFF.

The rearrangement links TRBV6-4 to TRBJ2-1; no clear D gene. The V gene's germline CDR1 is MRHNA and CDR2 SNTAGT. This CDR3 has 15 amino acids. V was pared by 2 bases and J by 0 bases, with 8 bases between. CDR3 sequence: CASSDEMDSYNEQFF. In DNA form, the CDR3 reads TGTGCCAGCAGTGACGAGATGGACTCCTACAATGAGCAGTTCTTC.

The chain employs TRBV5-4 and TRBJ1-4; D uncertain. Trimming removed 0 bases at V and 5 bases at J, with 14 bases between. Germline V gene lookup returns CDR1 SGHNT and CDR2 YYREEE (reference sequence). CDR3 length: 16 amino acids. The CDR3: CASSLGFNGVNEKLFF. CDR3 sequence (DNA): TGTGCCAGCAGCTTGGGATTTAACGGGGTCAATGAAAAACTGTTTTTT.

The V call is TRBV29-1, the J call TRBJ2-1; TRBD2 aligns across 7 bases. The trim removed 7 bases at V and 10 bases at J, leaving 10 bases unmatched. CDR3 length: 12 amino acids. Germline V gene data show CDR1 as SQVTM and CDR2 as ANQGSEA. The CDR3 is CSERAREGEQFF. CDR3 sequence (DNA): TGCAGCGAACGAGCTAGGGAGGGGGAGCAGTTCTTC.

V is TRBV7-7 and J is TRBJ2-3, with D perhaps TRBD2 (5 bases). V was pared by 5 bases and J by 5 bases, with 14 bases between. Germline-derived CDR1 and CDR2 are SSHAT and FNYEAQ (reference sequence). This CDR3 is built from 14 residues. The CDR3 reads CASSRLAAGDTQYF. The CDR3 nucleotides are TGTGCCAGCAGCCGGCTAGCTGCGGGAGATACGCAGTATTTT.

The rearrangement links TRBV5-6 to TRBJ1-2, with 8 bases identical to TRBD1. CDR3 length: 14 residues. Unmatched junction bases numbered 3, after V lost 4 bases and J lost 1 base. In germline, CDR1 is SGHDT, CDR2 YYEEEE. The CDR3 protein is CASSGTGLNYGYTF. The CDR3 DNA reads TGTGCCAGCAGCGGGACAGGCCTTAACTATGGCTACACCTTC. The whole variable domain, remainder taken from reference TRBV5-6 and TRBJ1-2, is DAGVTQSPTHLIKTRGQQVTLRCSPKSGHDTVSWYQQALGQGPQFIFQYYEEEERQRGNFPDRFSGHQFPNYSSELNVNALLLGDSALYLCASSGTGLNYGYTFGSGTRLTVV.

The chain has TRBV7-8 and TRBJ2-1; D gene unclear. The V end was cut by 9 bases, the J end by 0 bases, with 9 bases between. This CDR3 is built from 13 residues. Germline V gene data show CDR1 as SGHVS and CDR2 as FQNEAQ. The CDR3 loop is CASRPGSYNEQFF. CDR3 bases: TGTGCCAGTCGCCCCGGCTCCTACAATGAGCAGTTCTTC.

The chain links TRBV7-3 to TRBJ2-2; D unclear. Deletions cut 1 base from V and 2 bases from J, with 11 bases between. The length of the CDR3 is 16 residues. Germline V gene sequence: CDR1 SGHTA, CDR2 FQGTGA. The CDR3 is CASSLSLGTNTGELFF. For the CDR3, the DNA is TGTGCCAGCAGCTTAAGCTTGGGCACAAACACCGGGGAGCTGTTTTTT.

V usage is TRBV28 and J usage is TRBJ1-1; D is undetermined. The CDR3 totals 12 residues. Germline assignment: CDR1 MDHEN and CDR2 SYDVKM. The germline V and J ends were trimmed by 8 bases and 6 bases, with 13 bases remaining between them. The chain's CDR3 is CASGQGHAEAFF. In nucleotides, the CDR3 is TGTGCCAGCGGCCAAGGGCATGCTGAAGCTTTCTTT.

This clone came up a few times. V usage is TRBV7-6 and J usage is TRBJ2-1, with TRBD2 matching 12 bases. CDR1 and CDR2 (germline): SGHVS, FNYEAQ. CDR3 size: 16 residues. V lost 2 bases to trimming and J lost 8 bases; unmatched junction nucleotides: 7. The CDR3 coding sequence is TGTGCCAGCAGCTTAAGACTAGCGGGAGTAGGCGATGAGCAGTTCTTC. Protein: CASSLRLAGVGDEQFF. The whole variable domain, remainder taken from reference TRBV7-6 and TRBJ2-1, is GAGVSQSPRYKVTKRGQDVALRCDPISGHVSLYWYRQALGQGPEFLTYFNYEAQQDKSGLPNDRFSAERPEGSISTLTIQRTEQRDSAMYRCASSLRLAGVGDEQFFGPGTRLTVL.

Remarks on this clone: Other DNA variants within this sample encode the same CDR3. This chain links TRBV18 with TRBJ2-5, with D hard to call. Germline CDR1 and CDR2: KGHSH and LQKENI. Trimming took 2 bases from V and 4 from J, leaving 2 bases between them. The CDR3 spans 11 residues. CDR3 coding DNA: TGTGCCAGCTCACCAGGAGAGACCCAGTACTTC. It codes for CASSPGETQYF.

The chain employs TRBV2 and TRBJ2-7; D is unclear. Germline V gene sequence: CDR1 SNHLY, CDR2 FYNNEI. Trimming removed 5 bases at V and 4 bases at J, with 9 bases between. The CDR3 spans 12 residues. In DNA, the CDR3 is TGTGCCAGCAGTACCGGTAGGTACGAGCAGTACTTC. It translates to CASSTGRYEQYF.

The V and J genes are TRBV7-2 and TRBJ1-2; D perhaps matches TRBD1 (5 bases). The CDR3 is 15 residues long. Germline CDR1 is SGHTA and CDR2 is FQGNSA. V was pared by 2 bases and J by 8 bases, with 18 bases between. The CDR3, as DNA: TGTGCCAGCAGCTTATCCGCCGGGGGAACGAGGGGCTACACCTTC. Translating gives CASSLSAGGTRGYTF.

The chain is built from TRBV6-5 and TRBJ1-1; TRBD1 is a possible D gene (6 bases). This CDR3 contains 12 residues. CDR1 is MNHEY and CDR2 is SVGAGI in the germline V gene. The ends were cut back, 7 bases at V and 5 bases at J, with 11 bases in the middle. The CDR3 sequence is CASTGAQTEAFF. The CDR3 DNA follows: TGTGCCAGCACGGGGGCGCAAACTGAAGCTTTCTTT.

CDR3 nucleotides: TGTGCCTGGAGTGATAGCGGGACGAGCGCTTACGAGCAGTACTTC. As protein: CAWSDSGTSAYEQYF. This chain links TRBV30 with TRBJ2-7; 8 positions match TRBD2. This CDR3 comprises 15 residues. Losses at the gene ends were 1 base for V and 4 bases for J; bases not matched to a gene: 9. Germline V gene sequence: CDR1 GTSNPN, CDR2 SVGIG (reference sequence).

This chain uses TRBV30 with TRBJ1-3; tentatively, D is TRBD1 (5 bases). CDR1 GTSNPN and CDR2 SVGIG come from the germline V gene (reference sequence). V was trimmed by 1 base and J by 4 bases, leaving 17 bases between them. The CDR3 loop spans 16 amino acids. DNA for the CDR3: TGTGCCTGGAGTGCCGGGACCGGGGTCTGGGGAAACACCATATATTTT. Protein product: CAWSAGTGVWGNTIYF.

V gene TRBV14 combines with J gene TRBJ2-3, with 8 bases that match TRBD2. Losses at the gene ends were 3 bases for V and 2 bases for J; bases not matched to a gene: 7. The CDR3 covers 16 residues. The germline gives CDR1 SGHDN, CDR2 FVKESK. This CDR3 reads CASSHALAGYTDTQYF. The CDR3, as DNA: TGTGCCAGCAGCCATGCCCTAGCGGGCTACACAGATACGCAGTATTTT.

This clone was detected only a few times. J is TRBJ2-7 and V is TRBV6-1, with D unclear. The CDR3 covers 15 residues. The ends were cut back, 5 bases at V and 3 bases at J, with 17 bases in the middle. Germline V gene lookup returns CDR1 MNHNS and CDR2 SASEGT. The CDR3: CASSPLSLDFYEQYF. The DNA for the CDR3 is TGTGCCAGCAGTCCCCTTTCCCTAGATTTCTACGAGCAGTACTTC.

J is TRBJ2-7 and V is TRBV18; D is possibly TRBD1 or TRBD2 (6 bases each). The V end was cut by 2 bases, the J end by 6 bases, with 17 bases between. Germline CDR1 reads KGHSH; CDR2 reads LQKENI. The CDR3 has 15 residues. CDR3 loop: CASSPSGATRLEQYF. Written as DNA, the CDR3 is TGTGCCAGCTCACCATCGGGGGCGACCCGCCTCGAGCAGTACTTC.

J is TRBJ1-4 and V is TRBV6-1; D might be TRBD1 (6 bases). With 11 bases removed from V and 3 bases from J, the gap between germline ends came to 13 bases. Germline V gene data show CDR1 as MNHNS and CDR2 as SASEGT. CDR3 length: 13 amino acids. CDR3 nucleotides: TGTGCCGGGGGGGGGCAATCTAATGAAAAACTGTTTTTT. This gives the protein CAGGGQSNEKLFF.

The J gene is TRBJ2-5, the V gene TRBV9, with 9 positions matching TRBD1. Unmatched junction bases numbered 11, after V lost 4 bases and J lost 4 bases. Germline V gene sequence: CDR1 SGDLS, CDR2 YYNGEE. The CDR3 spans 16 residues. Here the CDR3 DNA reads TGTGCCAGCAGCCTGTACGGACAGGGGAGGTCAGAGACCCAGTACTTC. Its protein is CASSLYGQGRSETQYF. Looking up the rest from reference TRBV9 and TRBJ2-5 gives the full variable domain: DSGVTQTPKHLITATGQRVTLRCSPRSGDLSVYWYQQSLDQGLQFLIQYYNGEERAKGNILERFSAQQFPDLHSELNLSSLELGDSALYFCASSLYGQGRSETQYFGPGTRLLVL.

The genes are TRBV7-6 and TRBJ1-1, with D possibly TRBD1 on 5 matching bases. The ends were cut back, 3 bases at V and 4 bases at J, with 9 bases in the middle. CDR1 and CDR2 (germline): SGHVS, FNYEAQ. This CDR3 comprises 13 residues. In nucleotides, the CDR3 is TGTGCCAGCAGCTTCAGGGTTGCCACTGAAGCTTTCTTT. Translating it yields CASSFRVATEAFF.

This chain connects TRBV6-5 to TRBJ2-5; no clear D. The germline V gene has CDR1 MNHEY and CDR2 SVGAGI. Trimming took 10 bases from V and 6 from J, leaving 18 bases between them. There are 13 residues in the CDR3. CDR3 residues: CAIDPWGRKTQYF. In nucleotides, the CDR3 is TGTGCCATCGACCCGTGGGGTAGGAAGACCCAGTACTTC.

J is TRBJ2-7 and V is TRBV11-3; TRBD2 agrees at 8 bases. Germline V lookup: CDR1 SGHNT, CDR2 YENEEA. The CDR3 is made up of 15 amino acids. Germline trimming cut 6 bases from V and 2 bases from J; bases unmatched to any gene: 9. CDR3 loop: CASSLTSGATYEQYF. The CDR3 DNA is TGTGCCAGCAGTCTAACTAGCGGTGCAACCTACGAGCAGTACTTC. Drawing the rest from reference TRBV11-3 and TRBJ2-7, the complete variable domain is EAGVVQSPRYKIIEKKQPVAFWCNPISGHNTLYWYLQNLGQGPELLIRYENEEAVDDSQLPKDRFSAERLKGVDSTLKIQPAELGDSAVYLCASSLTSGATYEQYFGPGTRLTVT.